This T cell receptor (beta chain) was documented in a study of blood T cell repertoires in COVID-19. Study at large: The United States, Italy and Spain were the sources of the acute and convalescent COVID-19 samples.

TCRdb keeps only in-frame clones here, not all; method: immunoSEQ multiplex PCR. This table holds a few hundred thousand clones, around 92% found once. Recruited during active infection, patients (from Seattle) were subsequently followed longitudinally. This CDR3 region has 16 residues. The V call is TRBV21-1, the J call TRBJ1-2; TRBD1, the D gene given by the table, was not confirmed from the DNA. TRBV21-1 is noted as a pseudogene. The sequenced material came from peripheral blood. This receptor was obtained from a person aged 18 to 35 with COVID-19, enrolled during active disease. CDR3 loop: CASSGDSCCYRYGYTF. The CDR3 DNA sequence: TGTGCCAGCTCGGGGGACAGCTGTTGCTATCGGTATGGCTACACCTTC.